A selection of T cell receptor beta chains follows, all from one sample in a study of blood T cell repertoires in COVID-19. Sequencing used immunoSEQ multiplex PCR; TCRdb keeps in-frame clones, though not all of them. The sample includes roughly 100,000 clones, about 91% seen only once; the top ten take roughly 4.5%. Sequences were obtained from peripheral blood. All receptors derive from a man younger than 30 with acute or convalescent COVID-19. CDR3s include the opening cysteine and the closing phenylalanine or tryptophan. D genes are given only for firm matches. Rows may omit the clone size; those that give it use once, few, many or a size class.

CDR3nt: TGTGCCAGCAGTTACTCGATTATCAGGGGGACCTATGGCTACACCTTC
CDR3aa: CASSYSIIRGTYGYTF
v_gene: TRBV6-5
d_gene: TRBD1
j_gene: TRBJ1-2
abundance: .

CDR3nt: TGCAGTGCTAGTCCAGCGGGAGGGTCGAATTACGAGCAGTACTTC
CDR3aa: CSASPAGGSNYEQYF
v_gene: TRBV20-1
d_gene: TRBD2
j_gene: TRBJ2-7
abundance: .

CDR3nt: TGTGCCTGGAGGGACAGGAGCTCCTACAATGAGCAGTTCTTC
CDR3aa: CAWRDRSSYNEQFF
v_gene: TRBV30
d_gene: TRBD1
j_gene: TRBJ2-1
abundance: .

CDR3nt: TGTGCCAGCAGTTATGACGCTAGCGGGAGTACAAATGAGCAGTTCTTC
CDR3aa: CASSYDASGSTNEQFF
v_gene: TRBV6-5
d_gene: TRBD2
j_gene: TRBJ2-1
abundance: .

CDR3nt: TGTGCCAGCAGGCCACAGGGGCTCCGGTACTACGAGCAGTACTTC
CDR3aa: CASRPQGLRYYEQYF
v_gene: TRBV6-5
d_gene: TRBD1
j_gene: TRBJ2-7
abundance: .

CDR3nt: TGCAGTGCTAGGAAACGGGCTTTCTTT
CDR3aa: CSARKRAFF
v_gene: TRBV20-1
d_gene: .
j_gene: TRBJ1-1
abundance: .

CDR3nt: TGTGCCAGCAGTTTAGACATGACATATCGTAATGAAAAACTGTTTTTT
CDR3aa: CASSLDMTYRNEKLFF
v_gene: TRBV27
d_gene: .
j_gene: TRBJ1-4
abundance: .

CDR3nt: TGTGCCAGCAGCTTAGCGGCGGGAGTGAAAGATGAGCAGTTCTTC
CDR3aa: CASSLAAGVKDEQFF
v_gene: TRBV7-9
d_gene: TRBD2
j_gene: TRBJ2-1
abundance: .

CDR3nt: TGTGCCAGCAGCGTATGGGCAGGGAGGACAGAGACCCAGTACTTC
CDR3aa: CASSVWAGRTETQYF
v_gene: TRBV7-9
d_gene: .
j_gene: TRBJ2-5
abundance: once

CDR3nt: TGTGCCAGTAGTACCACCGGCGGGGGAAAGACCTACGAGCAGTACTTC
CDR3aa: CASSTTGGGKTYEQYF
v_gene: TRBV19
d_gene: TRBD2
j_gene: TRBJ2-7
abundance: .

CDR3nt: TGTGCCAGCAGCCCGACAGGGGGCCATACTGAAGCTTTCTTT
CDR3aa: CASSPTGGHTEAFF
v_gene: TRBV7-9
d_gene: TRBD1
j_gene: TRBJ1-1
abundance: .

CDR3nt: TGCGCCAGCAGCCGAACAGGGTCCTACGAGCAGTACTTC
CDR3aa: CASSRTGSYEQYF
v_gene: TRBV5-1
d_gene: .
j_gene: TRBJ2-7
abundance: .

CDR3nt: TGTGCCAGCAGCTCAAGCCTTGGGGGGGGGCAAGAGACCCAGTACTTC
CDR3aa: CASSSSLGGGQETQYF
v_gene: TRBV7-2
d_gene: TRBD2
j_gene: TRBJ2-5
abundance: once

CDR3nt: TGTGCCAGCAGCTTAAGAGGGACTAGCGGGAGTGTTGAGCAGTTCTTC
CDR3aa: CASSLRGTSGSVEQFF
v_gene: TRBV11-3
d_gene: TRBD2
j_gene: TRBJ2-1
abundance: .

CDR3nt: TGTGCCAGCTCACCGTCCATGGACAGGGAGGCCGAGCAGTACTTC
CDR3aa: CASSPSMDREAEQYF
v_gene: TRBV18
d_gene: TRBD1
j_gene: TRBJ2-7
abundance: .

CDR3nt: TGTGCCAGCAGTTACTCCCGGGTCTCCTACGAGCAGTACTTC
CDR3aa: CASSYSRVSYEQYF
v_gene: TRBV6-2/TRBV6-3
d_gene: .
j_gene: TRBJ2-7
abundance: .